The T cell receptor beta chain under discussion was sequenced for a study of blood T cells in healthy people across ages (dated by TCRdb to about 2015). With respect to the entire study: In model experiments, template switching captured about one uniquely barcoded TCR beta cDNA molecule for every two T cells. Age-related changes in TCR beta repertoire diversity were measured in the study by deep sequencing normalized with unique cDNA molecular identifiers. The donors were split into four age groups: young (average 16 years), middle-aged (around 40), aged (about 56) and long-lived (approximately 89). To avoid experimental bias, donors of different ages were randomly spread across the sequencing lanes. The study analyzed two additional independent replicas of 1 million unique cDNA reads from the same blood draw for two donors, one aged 18 to 30 and one aged 80 or older. Overall study results and their limits: The long-lived group showed more naive CD4+ T cells, fewer expanded clones and increased TCR diversity than the aged group, suggesting age selection. Total diversity estimates from one million sequenced T cells were considered lower bounds and underestimates. Because the CMV infection status of the donors was unknown, age-related changes in expanded clonotypes may potentially have been confounded. The percentage of naive T cells measured by flow cytometry correlated strongly with observed TCR beta diversity. As age increased, observed TCR beta diversity per million T cells dropped in a roughly linear way, and a significant reduction was already evident by age around 41. Since profiling was done on bulk unsorted PBMCs, naive and antigen-experienced compartments could not be conclusively compared.

Turning to this clonotype: Its target antigen remains unknown. No much larger clonotype is one base removed from it; base qualities were not supplied.

The donors were roughly 40 Caucasian individuals from Russia, aged 6 to 90 years, who were systemically healthy. Around 9.9 milliliters of peripheral blood were collected from each donor into EDTA-treated Vacutainer tubes. PBMCs were isolated by Ficoll-Paque density-gradient centrifugation, with at least 6 million obtained per sample. Total RNA was extracted from PBMCs with Trizol reagent, with at least 5 micrograms obtained per sample. For every donor, an aliquot of PBMCs went through flow cytometry to measure the percentages of naive CD45RAhigh/CD27high T cells. The library relied on 5' RACE. For sequencing, an Illumina HiSeq 2500 was employed. A second PCR of about 7 to 12 cycles was run with a J-beta primer mix and a sample-barcoded 5' primer. Each TCR beta cDNA molecule received a unique molecular identifier from a template-switch 5' adaptor carrying 12 random nucleotides. Each sample yielded at least 2.5 million CDR3-containing paired-end reads. All of the RNA was converted into first-strand cDNA using the Mint cDNA synthesis kit, with a TRBC-specific oligonucleotide serving as the primer. Following uracil-DNA glycosylase treatment, a first 18-cycle PCR with universal primers M1SS and BC2_uni_R was performed on all cDNA. On the study's bioinformatics: Each sample was normalized by randomly selecting 1 million high-quality reads, each carrying a distinct molecular identifier. Instead of being binned into consensus sequences, reads with shared molecular identifiers were discarded. MiTCR, run with a Q25 quality threshold and the strictest error-elimination algorithm, handled CDR3 identification, clonotype clustering and error correction. A nonparametric unseen species model with Euler transformation was used to estimate lower-bound total TCR beta diversity. TCRdb took the public reads, trimmed them with fastp at Q25, ran MiXCR for clone calling and kept in-frame beta chains. One record per CDR3 amino acid sequence lists the most common genes and DNA. TCRdb's processing, not the study's, gives the V and J calls here. This sample has 1.5 million to 2 million distinct CDR3 sequences in its table, and over 25% of those were observed once. Approximately 7.7% of the sample is in the top ten clones.

Inclusive of the bounding cysteine and phenylalanine, the CDR3 is 11 residues long. CDR3 DNA only is kept here, 33 bases in frame from base 1. Between the V and J ends, shortened by 4 bases and 5 bases respectively, the junction contains 9 bases. CDR1 and CDR2 were assigned from the germline V gene (reference sequence) as DFQATT and SNEGSKA. The sequenced sample was blood. This clonotype was obtained from a woman under 40 in good health. The chain is made from TRBV20-1 and TRBJ2-7, and the D gene may be TRBD1, 5 bases matching. The CDR3 protein is CSATQGDEQYF. The DNA sequence is TGCAGTGCTACCCAGGGCGACGAGCAGTACTTC.